The subject of this entry is one TCR beta chain. Reverse transcription of 0.5 to 1 ug RNA was performed with random hexamers. A single record per CDR3 protein comes from TCRdb applying MiXCR to the immunoSEQ multiplex PCR reads. The sample consists of 200,000 or so distinct CDR3 sequences, 90% to 95% of them appearing once. Control patients had untreated stable or active relapsing-remitting multiple sclerosis by revised McDonald criteria. This entry belongs to a study of CD8 T cells in Susac syndrome. Trimming removed 4 bases at V and 6 bases at J, with 15 bases between. The V gene's germline CDR1 is MNHEY and CDR2 SVGAGI. This CDR3 comprises 14 residues.

The chain combines TRBV6-5 with TRBJ1-2, with D unresolved. Sequencing was performed on CD4+ T cells from PBMCs. The sequence was obtained from a human donor with multiple sclerosis. The CDR3, as DNA: TGTGCCAGCAGTTCCGTCCTCGTAGGAAATGGCTACACCTTC. This translates into CASSSVLVGNGYTF.